The 3 T cell receptor beta chains below come from one sample, sequenced in a study of T cell repertoires and HLA-DP antigens. Their specific antigens are unknown. The table came from immunoSEQ multiplex PCR; TCRdb's copy has only in-frame clones and leaves some out. This sample yields approximately 89,000 clones, of which approximately 86% are seen a single time; about 1.5% belongs to the top ten. The sample comprised CD4+ T cells from PBMCs. These receptor sequences come from a man aged 45-65 years in good health and CMV-seronegative.

The chain employs TRBV6-5 and TRBJ1-2; the D is unclear. The V gene lost 2 bases and the J gene lost 7 bases, with 11 bases spanning the gap. The CDR3 contains 13 residues. Germline loops: CDR1 MNHEY, CDR2 SVGAGI. This CDR3 is CASSYGLGSGYTF. CDR3 bases: TGTGCCAGCAGTTACGGCCTGGGTAGTGGCTACACCTTC.

The chain uses TRBV19 and TRBJ1-1, with 12 bases lining up with TRBD1. J gave up 7 bases and V 10 bases, and 16 bases lay outside the gene matches. This CDR3 has 16 amino acids. Germline V CDR1 and CDR2: LNHDA, SQIVND (reference sequence). The CDR3 DNA reads as TGTGCCACTCATCGGGGACAGGGGGCCCGAAAGGGTGAAGCTTTCTTT. It yields the protein CATHRGQGARKGEAFF.

This chain connects TRBV30 to TRBJ2-1, with 7 bases fitting TRBD1. The CDR3 loop spans 11 amino acids. Germline loops: CDR1 GTSNPN, CDR2 SVGIG (reference sequence). Trimming cost V 4 bases and J 10 bases; bases outside gene matches: 4. The CDR3 region has the DNA TGTGCCTGGACGGACAGGATCGAGCAGTTCTTC. Encoded protein: CAWTDRIEQFF.